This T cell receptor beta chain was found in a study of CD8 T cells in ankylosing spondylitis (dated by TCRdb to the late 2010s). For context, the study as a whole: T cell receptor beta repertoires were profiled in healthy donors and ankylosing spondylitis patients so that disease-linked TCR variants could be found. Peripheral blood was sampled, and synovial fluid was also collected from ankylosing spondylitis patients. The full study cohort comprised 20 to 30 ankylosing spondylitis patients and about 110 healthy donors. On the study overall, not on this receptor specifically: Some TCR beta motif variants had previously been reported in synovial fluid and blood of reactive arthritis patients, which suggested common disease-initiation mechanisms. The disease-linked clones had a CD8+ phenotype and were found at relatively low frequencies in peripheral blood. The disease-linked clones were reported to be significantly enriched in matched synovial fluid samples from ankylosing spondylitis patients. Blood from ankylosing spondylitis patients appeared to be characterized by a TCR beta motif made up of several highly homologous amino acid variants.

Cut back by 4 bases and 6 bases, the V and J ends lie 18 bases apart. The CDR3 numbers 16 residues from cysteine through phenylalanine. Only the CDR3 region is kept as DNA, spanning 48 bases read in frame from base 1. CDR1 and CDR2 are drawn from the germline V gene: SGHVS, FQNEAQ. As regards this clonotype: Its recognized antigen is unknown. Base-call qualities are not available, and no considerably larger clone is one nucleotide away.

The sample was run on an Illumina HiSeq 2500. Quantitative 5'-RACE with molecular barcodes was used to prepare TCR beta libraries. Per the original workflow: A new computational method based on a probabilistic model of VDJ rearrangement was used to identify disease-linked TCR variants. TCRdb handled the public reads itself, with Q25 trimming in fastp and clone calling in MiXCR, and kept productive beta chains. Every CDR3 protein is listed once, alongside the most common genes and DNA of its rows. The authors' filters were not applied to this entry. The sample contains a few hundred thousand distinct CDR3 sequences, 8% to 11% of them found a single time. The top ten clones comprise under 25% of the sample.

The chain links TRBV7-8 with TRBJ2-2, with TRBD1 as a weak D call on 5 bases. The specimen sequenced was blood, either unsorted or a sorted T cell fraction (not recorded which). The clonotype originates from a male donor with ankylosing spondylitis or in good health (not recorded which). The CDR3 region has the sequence CASSSDQTAKPGELFF. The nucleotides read TGTGCCAGCAGCTCCGATCAGACAGCGAAACCCGGGGAGCTGTTTTTT.